This is a list of T cell receptor beta chains from one sample in a study of blood T cell repertoires in COVID-19. Some clones are missing from TCRdb's copy, which holds only in-frame ones; the method was immunoSEQ multiplex PCR. The table records approximately 250,000 clones, approximately 90% of them present only once. The sequencing sample was made of PBMCs or T cells enriched from blood (not recorded which). These receptors all stem from a woman between 40 and 55 years old with acute COVID-19. CDR3s include the opening cysteine and the closing phenylalanine or tryptophan. Each record gives: D gene, clone size, J gene, V gene, CDR3 protein, CDR3 DNA. A D gene is named only where the DNA matches it firmly. Size is omitted from some rows. Given values are once, few, many or a class for expanded clones.

>.|.|TRBJ2-1|TRBV4-1
CASSQDQRTEQFF
TGCGCCAGCAGCCAAGATCAGCGGACGGAGCAGTTCTTC
>TRBD2|.|TRBJ2-7|TRBV5-1
CASSTKRDYPAGEQYF
TGCGCCAGCAGCACGAAAAGGGACTACCCGGCGGGAGAGCAGTACTTC
>TRBD1|.|TRBJ2-5|TRBV5-1
CASSLPGTGGETQYF
TGCGCCAGCAGCTTACCCGGGACAGGCGGGGAGACCCAGTACTTC
>.|.|TRBJ1-3|TRBV2
CASSESGPGGGNTIYF
TGTGCCAGCAGTGAATCGGGCCCCGGAGGTGGAAACACCATATATTTT
>TRBD1|.|TRBJ2-1|TRBV28
CASSWTGDEQFF
TGTGCCAGCAGTTGGACAGGGGATGAGCAGTTCTTC
>TRBD2|few|TRBJ2-1|TRBV2
CASRGGLGSGSSPGATYEQFF
TGTGCCAGCAGAGGGGGGCTCGGTAGCGGGAGTTCTCCAGGGGCGACCTATGAGCAGTTCTTC
>.|.|TRBJ1-2|TRBV5-1
CASSLAAGLALEGYTF
TGCGCCAGCAGCTTGGCCGCGGGTTTAGCTCTTGAGGGTTACACCTTC
>TRBD2|.|TRBJ2-3|TRBV9
CASSVQPGAGADYTDTQYF
TGTGCCAGCAGCGTACAGCCCGGGGCGGGAGCCGATTACACAGATACGCAGTATTTT
>TRBD2|.|TRBJ2-1|TRBV7-8
CASSLAQAGGNEQFF
TGTGCCAGCAGCTTAGCGCAAGCGGGAGGGAATGAGCAGTTCTTC
>TRBD1|.|TRBJ2-6|TRBV6-5
CASSKQGRANVLTF
TGTGCCAGCAGCAAACAGGGGAGGGCCAACGTCCTGACTTTC
>TRBD1|many|TRBJ2-2|TRBV7-2
CASSLGTAGELFF
TGTGCCAGCAGCCTCGGGACAGCCGGGGAGCTGTTTTTT
>.|.|TRBJ1-6|TRBV4-3
CASSQDQQGRNSPLHF
TGCGCCAGCAGCCAAGATCAGCAGGGCCGTAATTCACCCCTCCACTTT
>.|.|TRBJ2-1|TRBV5-1
CASSLGVGQYNEQFF
TGCGCCAGCAGCTTGGGGGTGGGGCAGTACAATGAGCAGTTCTTC
>.|.|TRBJ1-4|TRBV3-1/TRBV3-2
CASSQDFMVGSTNEKLFF
TGTGCCAGCAGCCAAGACTTCATGGTGGGCTCTACTAATGAAAAACTGTTTTTT
>.|.|TRBJ1-1|TRBV5-8
CASSRDRRTEAFF
TGTGCCAGCAGCAGAGACAGGAGGACTGAAGCTTTCTTT
>.|.|TRBJ1-2|TRBV6-5
CASSIGGGRGYTF
TGTGCCAGCAGTATCGGGGGAGGGAGGGGCTACACCTTC
>TRBD1|.|TRBJ1-1|TRBV28
CASSPLAGTGGRTEAFF
TGTGCCAGCAGTCCTCTGGCAGGGACAGGGGGCCGAACTGAAGCTTTCTTT
>TRBD1|.|TRBJ1-5|TRBV5-1
CASSLVGPRGQARGYSNQPQHF
TGCGCCAGCAGCTTGGTGGGACCCAGGGGACAGGCCCGGGGTTATAGCAATCAGCCCCAGCATTTT
>TRBD1|few|TRBJ1-1|TRBV19
CASIAVGTGLNTEAFF
TGTGCCAGTATCGCCGTCGGGACAGGCCTTAACACTGAAGCTTTCTTT
>.|.|TRBJ1-5|TRBV28
CASFLAGENQPQHF
TGTGCCAGCTTTTTAGCGGGAGAGAATCAGCCCCAGCATTTT
>.|.|TRBJ1-1|TRBV2
CASSKDRNTEAFF
TGTGCCAGCAGTAAGGACAGGAACACTGAAGCTTTCTTT
>.|once|TRBJ1-1|TRBV7-3
CASSYKWAGLTEAFF
TGTGCCAGCAGCTATAAGTGGGCAGGGCTGACTGAAGCTTTCTTT
>TRBD1|.|TRBJ1-1|TRBV7-9
CASSLAGTGNTEAFF
TGTGCCAGCAGCCTAGCCGGGACAGGGAACACTGAAGCTTTCTTT
>.|.|TRBJ1-6|TRBV7-2
CASSLSAEGSSPLHF
TGTGCCAGCAGCTTAAGTGCGGAGGGAAGTTCACCCCTCCACTTT
>.|few|TRBJ2-7|TRBV5-5
CASSLAWSVSSYEQYF
TGTGCCAGCAGCTTGGCTTGGTCGGTTAGCTCCTACGAGCAGTACTTC
>TRBD1|few|TRBJ1-6|TRBV6-5
CASSYSTGDSPLHF
TGTGCCAGCAGTTACTCGACAGGGGATTCACCCCTCCACTTT
>.|.|TRBJ1-3|TRBV7-2
CASSLGEERTIYF
TGTGCCAGCAGCTTAGGGGAGGAAAGGACCATATATTTT
>.|.|TRBJ1-4|TRBV19
CASSQQGPSEKLFF
TGTGCCAGTAGTCAACAGGGTCCTAGTGAAAAACTGTTTTTT